The 11 T cell receptor beta chains listed next were all sequenced from one sample in a study of shared clonotypes between healthy human individuals. Assay used: immunoSEQ multiplex PCR; TCRdb lists only in-frame clones, some missing. The data show around 1,000,000 clones, around three quarters seen once. Material: memory CD4+ T cells from PBMCs. Subset of the sample: CD45RA-negative fraction. Receptors originate from a man between 18 and 35 years old in good health. Some clones in this sample may be carry-over from other donors' samples.

The chain combines TRBV18 with TRBJ2-1; 10 nucleotides match TRBD1. The CDR3 covers 18 residues. V lost 4 bases to trimming and J lost 0 bases; unmatched junction nucleotides: 9. The germline V gene has CDR1 KGHSH and CDR2 LQKENI. The CDR3 loop is CASSRGTGEGSSYNEQFF. CDR3 sequence (DNA): TGTGCCAGCTCACGAGGGACAGGGGAAGGGAGCTCCTACAATGAGCAGTTCTTC.

This clone appeared a single time. The rearrangement links TRBV6-5 to TRBJ2-1, with D maybe TRBD1 (7 bases). The CDR3 spans 16 residues. From germline, CDR1 is MNHEY and CDR2 SVGAGI. Trimming pared 6 bases from V and 0 bases from J, leaving 15 bases between. The CDR3 DNA is TGTGCCAGCAGATACAGGGGACTTAGCTCCTACAATGAGCAGTTCTTC. Amino acids: CASRYRGLSSYNEQFF.

This rearrangement joins TRBV2 to TRBJ2-1; 7 nucleotides match TRBD1. Germline CDR1 reads SNHLY; CDR2 reads FYNNEI. This CDR3 has 13 residues. With 4 bases clipped from V and 5 bases from J, the junction kept 2 bases outside the gene matches. This CDR3 is CASSGDRNNEQFF. Here the CDR3 DNA reads TGTGCCAGCAGTGGGGACAGAAACAATGAGCAGTTCTTC. Using reference TRBV2 and TRBJ2-1 for the parts outside the CDR3, the full variable domain is EPEVTQTPSHQVTQMGQEVILRCVPISNHLYFYWYRQILGQKVEFLVSFYNNEISEKSEIFDDQFSVERPDGSNFTLKIRSTKLEDSAMYFCASSGDRNNEQFFGPGTRLTVL.

The chain links TRBV6-5 to TRBJ2-7, with 7 bases fitting TRBD1. Per the germline V gene, CDR1 is MNHEY and CDR2 is SVGAGI. Unmatched junction bases numbered 11, after V lost 6 bases and J lost 9 bases. This CDR3 has 13 residues. In DNA, the CDR3 is TGTGCCAGCAGCCGACCAGACAGGGTTGGGCAGTACTTC. This sequence encodes CASSRPDRVGQYF.

The V and J genes are TRBV5-6 and TRBJ2-1, with 10 bases fitting TRBD2. Per germline, CDR1 SGHDT and CDR2 YYEEEE. This CDR3 spans 15 amino acids. Losses at the gene ends were 1 base for V and 10 bases for J; bases not matched to a gene: 8. This CDR3 reads CASSLWLAGEREQFF. DNA of the CDR3: TGTGCCAGCAGCTTGTGGCTAGCGGGGGAGCGGGAGCAGTTCTTC.

This clone was counted a single time. This chain uses TRBV6-5 with TRBJ2-1; 9 nucleotides align to TRBD2. The CDR3 is 15 amino acids. After removal of 2 bases from V and 7 bases from J, the junction contained 6 bases not matched to a gene. CDR1 MNHEY and CDR2 SVGAGI come from the germline V gene. CDR3 coding DNA: TGTGCCAGCAGTTACCGTGGACTAGCGATTAATGAGCAGTTCTTC. This sequence encodes CASSYRGLAINEQFF.

The chain combines TRBV7-7 with TRBJ2-2; D is unresolved. This CDR3 has 13 residues. Trimming took off 4 bases at V and 3 bases at J, with 6 bases between the two ends. The germline CDR1 and CDR2 sequences are SSHAT and FNYEAQ (reference sequence). The CDR3 region has the DNA TGTGCCAGCAGCTCATCGTACACCGGGGAGCTGTTTTTT. Amino acids: CASSSSYTGELFF.

The gene calls are TRBV29-1 and TRBJ2-3, with D hard to call. Germline assignment: CDR1 SQVTM and CDR2 ANQGSEA. The CDR3 extends over 14 amino acids. In nucleotides, the CDR3 is TGCAGTACCTCCACCCGCGGCAGCACAGATACGCAGTATTTT. Its translation: CSTSTRGSTDTQYF.

The V gene is TRBV5-6, the J gene TRBJ1-4; 7 bases are a match to TRBD1. The CDR3 consists of 13 residues. The germline V gene encodes CDR1 SGHDT and CDR2 YYEEEE. Trimming cost V 4 bases and J 11 bases; bases outside gene matches: 8. CDR3 residues: CASSVWGQRKLFF. The CDR3 DNA sequence: TGTGCCAGCAGCGTATGGGGACAGCGTAAACTGTTTTTT. Looking up the rest from reference TRBV5-6 and TRBJ1-4 gives the full variable domain: DAGVTQSPTHLIKTRGQQVTLRCSPKSGHDTVSWYQQALGQGPQFIFQYYEEEERQRGNFPDRFSGHQFPNYSSELNVNALLLGDSALYLCASSVWGQRKLFFGSGTQLSVL.

The chain carries TRBV11-2 and TRBJ2-3; D may be TRBD2 (6 bases). Trimming removed 0 bases from V and 3 bases from J, with 13 bases in between. CDR1 and CDR2 from the germline V gene are SGHAT and FQNNGV. The CDR3 spans 16 residues. CDR3 sequence (DNA): TGTGCCAGCAGCTTAGATCTGGGGGAGGCTACAGATACGCAGTATTTT. The encoded protein is CASSLDLGEATDTQYF. Filled out from reference TRBV11-2 and TRBJ2-3, the complete variable domain reads EAGVAQSPRYKIIEKRQSVAFWCNPISGHATLYWYQQILGQGPKLLIQFQNNGVVDDSQLPKDRFSAERLKGVDSTLKIQPAKLEDSAVYLCASSLDLGEATDTQYFGPGTRLTVL.

The table lists this clone with a few counts. The sample has other DNA sequences that encode this CDR3 too. The genes are TRBV5-1 and TRBJ1-3; D not certain. CDR1 and CDR2 from the germline V gene are SGHRS and YFSETQ. The CDR3 extends over 14 amino acids. Trimming took 1 base from V and 0 from J, leaving 5 bases between them. CDR3 amino acids: CASSLSISGNTIYF. The CDR3 DNA reads as TGCGCCAGCAGCTTGTCTATCTCTGGAAACACCATATATTTT.